Sequencing of this TCR beta chain was carried out in a study of CD8 T cells in ankylosing spondylitis. Study-wide findings and caveats: According to the report, clones linked to the disease were significantly enriched in matched synovial fluid samples taken from ankylosing spondylitis patients.

Germline CDR1 reads DFQATT; CDR2 reads SNEGSKA (reference sequence). There are 14 residues in the CDR3. The V segment lost 3 bases and the J segment 5 bases; nucleotides outside the gene matches: 7. This clonotype was seen a handful of times. Its antigen is not identified. TCRdb itself ran the 5' RACE reads through MiXCR, one entry per CDR3 protein. The table includes nearly 350,000 distinct CDR3 sequences, over 12% detected once. This sequence was found in a male donor with ankylosing spondylitis or in good health (not recorded which). The J gene is TRBJ2-1, the V gene TRBV20-1; 7 bases agree with TRBD2. Sequenced: blood, either unsorted or a sorted T cell fraction (not recorded which). Here the CDR3 reads CSARGPTSHNEQFF. The DNA for the CDR3 is TGCAGTGCTAGGGGACCGACTAGCCACAATGAGCAGTTCTTC.